This TCR beta chain is from a study of blood T cells in healthy people across ages. Whole-study context: Template-switching capture recovered about one barcoded beta molecule per two T cells. Study-wide points: Among long-lived donors, naive CD4+ cells were more numerous and diversity higher than in aged donors.

Trimming removed 7 bases from V and 8 bases from J, with 18 bases in between. Germline loops: CDR1 SQVTM, CDR2 ANQGSEA. The CDR3 spans 13 residues. A remark on this clonotype: As yet, its antigen is unknown.

A minimum of 7 million PBMCs was isolated per sample. Alongside a J-beta primer mix, a sample-barcoded 5' primer served in a second PCR lasting roughly 6 to 11 cycles. TCRdb analysed the 5' RACE reads with MiXCR anew, one entry per CDR3 protein. Of hundreds of thousands of distinct CDR3 sequences in the sample, less than 80% are singletons; the top ten hold around a quarter. Sequences were obtained from blood. The TCR comes from a young man in good health. The chain employs TRBV29-1 and TRBJ2-1; D is possibly TRBD1 (5 bases). The CDR3 loop is CSGVTGAVDEQFF. The CDR3 region has the DNA TGCAGCGGGGTTACTGGGGCGGTTGATGAGCAGTTCTTC.